This TCR beta chain came from a study of long-term antiretroviral therapy in people with HIV. Looking at the study overall: The 2015 immediate-ART recommendation was preceded by the earliest samples by about a decade. Points from the study as a whole: Clones showing expansion before ART dominated the repertoire at all time points. Researchers lacked any data on ART adherence, viral resistance or therapy changes.

For this clone: What it binds is not known.

Sequencing relied on immunoSEQ assay v3.0, run at survey level. Sequenced by immunoSEQ multiplex PCR; TCRdb stores in-frame clones only, minus some. The repertoire has about 21,000 clones, 70% to 85% of them found once; the top ten carry about a tenth. The CDR3 sequence is 18 residues long. Trimming left V 6 bases short and J 0 bases short, with 26 bases between. The germline gives CDR1 SQVTM, CDR2 ANQGSEA. People in the study who had HIV all got their treatment in the United States. The sequence was collected from a woman aged 40-49 years with HIV. Material: unsorted PBMCs, obtained 4.1 years after starting antiretroviral therapy. The chain combines TRBV29-1 with TRBJ1-1; D is unresolved. CDR3 nucleotides: TGCAGCGTAAGAAGATGGGATAGAACCCGTAACATGAACACTGAAGCTTTCTTT. As protein: CSVRRWDRTRNMNTEAFF.